These T cell receptor beta chains were read from a single sample in a study of cytomegalovirus exposure and HLA in healthy donors. Assay used: immunoSEQ multiplex PCR; TCRdb lists only in-frame clones, some missing. The sample yields about 170,000 clones, around 80% seen once. Sequenced material: PBMCs. Receptor source: a woman in her fifties or sixties in good health and CMV-seronegative. Both conserved end residues are part of each CDR3. Each record gives: D gene, J gene, V gene, clone size, CDR3 protein, CDR3 DNA. The D gene is left open where the match is weak. For some rows the clone size is stated as once, few or many, or as a class when expanded; others skip it.

d_gene: NA
j_gene: TRBJ1-6
v_gene: TRBV4-1
abundance: NA
CDR3aa: CASSQAGDGSPLHF
CDR3nt: TGCGCCAGCAGCCAGGCAGGGGACGGCTCACCCCTCCACTTT

d_gene: NA
j_gene: TRBJ2-5
v_gene: TRBV25-1
abundance: NA
CDR3aa: CASKCPEGTSYQETQYF
CDR3nt: TGTGCCAGCAAATGCCCTGAAGGGACTTCGTACCAAGAGACCCAGTACTTC

d_gene: NA
j_gene: TRBJ2-7
v_gene: TRBV9
abundance: few
CDR3aa: CASSRGTEASYEQYF
CDR3nt: TGTGCCAGCAGCCGGGGGACAGAGGCTTCCTACGAGCAGTACTTC

d_gene: NA
j_gene: TRBJ2-1
v_gene: TRBV11-3
abundance: NA
CDR3aa: CASSSYTMGPGEQFF
CDR3nt: TGTGCCAGCAGCTCCTACACCATGGGGCCCGGTGAGCAGTTCTTC

d_gene: NA
j_gene: TRBJ1-1
v_gene: TRBV6-5
abundance: once
CDR3aa: CASSYSLGATEAFF
CDR3nt: TGTGCCAGCAGTTACTCGCTGGGAGCCACTGAAGCTTTCTTT

d_gene: NA
j_gene: TRBJ1-2
v_gene: TRBV6-5
abundance: NA
CDR3aa: CASSYRSRGGYGYTF
CDR3nt: TGTGCCAGCAGTTACAGATCCCGCGGGGGCTATGGCTACACCTTC

d_gene: TRBD1
j_gene: TRBJ1-3
v_gene: TRBV18
abundance: NA
CDR3aa: CASSPTTGDSGNTIYF
CDR3nt: TGTGCCAGCTCACCAACAACAGGGGACTCTGGAAACACCATATATTTT

d_gene: TRBD2
j_gene: TRBJ2-7
v_gene: TRBV27
abundance: once
CDR3aa: CASSSSGTLTYEQYF
CDR3nt: TGTGCCAGCAGTAGTAGCGGGACGCTTACGTACGAGCAGTACTTC

d_gene: TRBD1
j_gene: TRBJ2-4
v_gene: TRBV9
abundance: NA
CDR3aa: CASSDGPDRLNIQYF
CDR3nt: TGTGCCAGCAGCGACGGACCGGACAGGCTAAACATTCAGTACTTC

d_gene: TRBD2
j_gene: TRBJ2-3
v_gene: TRBV18
abundance: NA
CDR3aa: CASSPTAGGTDTQYF
CDR3nt: TGTGCCAGCTCACCAACAGCGGGAGGGACAGATACGCAGTATTTT

d_gene: NA
j_gene: TRBJ2-2
v_gene: TRBV28
abundance: NA
CDR3aa: CASSPSYPTNTGELFF
CDR3nt: TGTGCCAGCAGTCCCTCTTATCCCACTAACACCGGGGAGCTGTTTTTT

d_gene: NA
j_gene: TRBJ1-1
v_gene: TRBV9
abundance: NA
CDR3aa: CASSVADITEAFF
CDR3nt: TGTGCCAGCAGCGTGGCAGATATCACTGAAGCTTTCTTT

d_gene: NA
j_gene: TRBJ2-1
v_gene: TRBV28
abundance: few
CDR3aa: CASSLKASYNEQFF
CDR3nt: TGTGCCAGCAGTTTAAAAGCGTCCTACAATGAGCAGTTCTTC

d_gene: TRBD2
j_gene: TRBJ2-6
v_gene: TRBV4-2
abundance: NA
CDR3aa: CASSQPGGRPGANVLTF
CDR3nt: TGTGCCAGCAGCCAACCCGGCGGGAGGCCTGGGGCCAACGTCCTGACTTTC

d_gene: TRBD2
j_gene: TRBJ2-1
v_gene: TRBV7-8
abundance: NA
CDR3aa: CASSPLAGRLDEQFF
CDR3nt: TGTGCCAGCAGCCCATTAGCGGGAAGGCTCGATGAGCAGTTCTTC

d_gene: TRBD1
j_gene: TRBJ2-7
v_gene: TRBV19
abundance: NA
CDR3aa: CASGTGHTYEQYF
CDR3nt: TGTGCCAGTGGGACAGGGCACACCTACGAGCAGTACTTC

d_gene: NA
j_gene: TRBJ2-3
v_gene: TRBV4-2
abundance: NA
CDR3aa: CASSQPTPGTMSSTDTQYF
CDR3nt: TGTGCCAGCAGCCAACCAACCCCCGGGACAATGTCTAGCACAGATACGCAGTATTTT

d_gene: TRBD1
j_gene: TRBJ2-7
v_gene: TRBV19
abundance: NA
CDR3aa: CASSMWDRGSYEQYF
CDR3nt: TGTGCCAGTAGTATGTGGGACAGGGGATCCTACGAGCAGTACTTC

d_gene: TRBD1
j_gene: TRBJ1-1
v_gene: TRBV7-2
abundance: once
CDR3aa: CASSPRTGQITEAFF
CDR3nt: TGTGCCAGCAGCCCCCGCACGGGACAGATTACTGAAGCTTTCTTT

d_gene: TRBD2
j_gene: TRBJ2-5
v_gene: TRBV7-2
abundance: NA
CDR3aa: CASSFLAGGQETQYF
CDR3nt: TGTGCCAGCAGCTTCCTAGCGGGGGGGCAAGAGACCCAGTACTTC

d_gene: NA
j_gene: TRBJ1-1
v_gene: TRBV7-2
abundance: NA
CDR3aa: CASSIGDVNTEAFF
CDR3nt: TGTGCCAGCAGCATCGGGGATGTGAACACTGAAGCTTTCTTT

d_gene: NA
j_gene: TRBJ2-2
v_gene: TRBV19
abundance: once
CDR3aa: CASSKDRWSGELFF
CDR3nt: TGTGCCAGTAGTAAAGACAGGTGGTCCGGGGAGCTGTTTTTT

d_gene: NA
j_gene: TRBJ2-1
v_gene: TRBV9
abundance: NA
CDR3aa: CASSPRRGNNEQFF
CDR3nt: TGTGCCAGCAGCCCAAGAAGGGGAAACAATGAGCAGTTCTTC

d_gene: TRBD2
j_gene: TRBJ2-7
v_gene: TRBV19
abundance: NA
CDR3aa: CASSSPAGGSYEQYF
CDR3nt: TGTGCCAGTAGTTCCCCAGCGGGGGGGTCCTACGAGCAGTACTTC

d_gene: NA
j_gene: TRBJ1-5
v_gene: TRBV7-9
abundance: NA
CDR3aa: CSSSLPGTTQPQHF
CDR3nt: TGTTCCAGCAGCTTACCCGGGACAACTCAGCCCCAGCATTTT

d_gene: TRBD1
j_gene: TRBJ2-7
v_gene: TRBV6-1
abundance: NA
CDR3aa: CASSEDWTGFRGEQYF
CDR3nt: TGTGCCAGCAGTGAGGATTGGACAGGGTTTCGCGGGGAGCAGTACTTC

d_gene: NA
j_gene: TRBJ1-6
v_gene: TRBV7-2
abundance: once
CDR3aa: CASSLGQGTNSPLHF
CDR3nt: TGTGCCAGCAGCTTAGGGCAGGGCACTAATTCACCCCTCCACTTT

d_gene: TRBD1
j_gene: TRBJ1-2
v_gene: TRBV9
abundance: NA
CDR3aa: CASSALQGGNYGYTF
CDR3nt: TGTGCCAGCAGCGCCCTACAGGGGGGGAACTATGGCTACACCTTC

d_gene: NA
j_gene: TRBJ2-7
v_gene: TRBV23-1
abundance: NA
CDR3aa: CASIQGREEYF
CDR3nt: TGCGCCAGCATCCAGGGGAGGGAGGAGTACTTC

d_gene: NA
j_gene: TRBJ1-4
v_gene: TRBV4-3
abundance: NA
CDR3aa: CASSQLGGANEKLFF
CDR3nt: TGCGCCAGCAGCCAACTGGGGGGGGCTAATGAAAAACTGTTTTTT

d_gene: NA
j_gene: TRBJ1-1
v_gene: TRBV27
abundance: NA
CDR3aa: CASSGGLGLGDTEAFF
CDR3nt: TGTGCCAGCAGTGGCGGGTTGGGACTGGGGGACACTGAAGCTTTCTTT

d_gene: NA
j_gene: TRBJ1-1
v_gene: TRBV6-6
abundance: once
CDR3aa: CASSYSSGGGTEAFF
CDR3nt: TGTGCCAGCAGTTACTCGTCGGGGGGTGGCACTGAAGCTTTCTTT

d_gene: TRBD2
j_gene: TRBJ2-7
v_gene: TRBV28
abundance: NA
CDR3aa: CASSSHSGGSYEQYF
CDR3nt: TGTGCCAGCAGTTCCCATAGCGGGGGCTCCTACGAGCAGTACTTC

d_gene: NA
j_gene: TRBJ2-1
v_gene: TRBV7-2
abundance: NA
CDR3aa: CASSLVGSSYNEQFF
CDR3nt: TGTGCCAGCAGCTTAGTCGGGAGCTCCTACAATGAGCAGTTCTTC

d_gene: TRBD1
j_gene: TRBJ1-2
v_gene: TRBV10-3
abundance: once
CDR3aa: CAISESRGWGQDYGYTF
CDR3nt: TGTGCCATCAGTGAGTCACGGGGGTGGGGACAGGACTATGGCTACACCTTC

d_gene: TRBD2
j_gene: TRBJ2-3
v_gene: TRBV7-8
abundance: NA
CDR3aa: CASSLGVLAGFTDTQYF
CDR3nt: TGTGCCAGCAGCTTAGGAGTCCTAGCGGGCTTCACAGATACGCAGTATTTT

d_gene: NA
j_gene: TRBJ1-2
v_gene: TRBV7-2
abundance: once
CDR3aa: CASSLEAGYNYGYTF
CDR3nt: TGTGCCAGCAGCTTAGAAGCCGGTTATAACTATGGCTACACCTTC

d_gene: NA
j_gene: TRBJ1-5
v_gene: TRBV7-8
abundance: NA
CDR3aa: CASSVLPAQGRNQPQHF
CDR3nt: TGTGCCAGCAGCGTTCTGCCGGCACAGGGTAGGAATCAGCCCCAGCATTTT

d_gene: NA
j_gene: TRBJ1-5
v_gene: TRBV7-2
abundance: NA
CDR3aa: CASSLNSRGGRRQPQHF
CDR3nt: TGTGCCAGCAGCCTCAACTCGCGGGGCGGGCGGAGACAGCCCCAGCATTTT

d_gene: NA
j_gene: TRBJ2-7
v_gene: TRBV14
abundance: NA
CDR3aa: CASSQDFTSTVQYF
CDR3nt: TGTGCCAGCAGCCAAGATTTTACCTCGACTGTGCAGTACTTC

d_gene: TRBD1
j_gene: TRBJ2-2
v_gene: TRBV7-9
abundance: NA
CDR3aa: CASSRQGTNTGELFF
CDR3nt: TGTGCCAGCAGCCGACAGGGAACGAACACCGGGGAGCTGTTTTTT

d_gene: NA
j_gene: TRBJ2-7
v_gene: TRBV19
abundance: NA
CDR3aa: CASSMSTDYEQYF
CDR3nt: TGTGCCAGTAGTATGTCGACAGACTACGAGCAGTACTTC

d_gene: NA
j_gene: TRBJ1-1
v_gene: TRBV15
abundance: NA
CDR3aa: CATSRVRQGPDTEAFF
CDR3nt: TGTGCCACCAGCAGAGTCCGGCAGGGGCCGGACACTGAAGCTTTCTTT

d_gene: NA
j_gene: TRBJ1-1
v_gene: TRBV27
abundance: few
CDR3aa: CASRKSTEAFF
CDR3nt: TGTGCCAGCCGAAAGAGTACTGAAGCTTTCTTT

d_gene: TRBD2
j_gene: TRBJ2-5
v_gene: TRBV7-2
abundance: once
CDR3aa: CASSFGGRGETQYF
CDR3nt: TGTGCCAGCAGCTTCGGGGGGAGAGGGGAGACCCAGTACTTC

d_gene: TRBD1
j_gene: TRBJ1-6
v_gene: TRBV28
abundance: NA
CDR3aa: CASSPLTGTADSPLHF
CDR3nt: TGTGCCAGCAGCCCGCTGACCGGGACAGCCGATTCACCCCTCCACTTT

d_gene: NA
j_gene: TRBJ2-2
v_gene: TRBV28
abundance: NA
CDR3aa: CASRGHANTGELFF
CDR3nt: TGTGCCAGCAGAGGACATGCGAACACCGGGGAGCTGTTTTTT

d_gene: NA
j_gene: TRBJ1-6
v_gene: TRBV28
abundance: NA
CDR3aa: CASSLTPHNSPLHF
CDR3nt: TGTGCCAGCAGTCTCACACCTCATAATTCACCCCTCCACTTT

d_gene: NA
j_gene: TRBJ2-6
v_gene: TRBV7-3
abundance: NA
CDR3aa: CASSFSVTGANVLTF
CDR3nt: TGTGCCAGCAGCTTTTCGGTAACTGGGGCCAACGTCCTGACTTTC

d_gene: TRBD2
j_gene: TRBJ2-3
v_gene: TRBV6-4
abundance: NA
CDR3aa: CASNIDGGRGRDTQYF
CDR3nt: TGTGCCAGCAATATCGATGGCGGGAGAGGAAGAGATACGCAGTATTTT

d_gene: TRBD1
j_gene: TRBJ1-1
v_gene: TRBV28
abundance: NA
CDR3aa: CASSQPGQGTTEAFF
CDR3nt: TGTGCCAGCAGCCAACCTGGACAGGGAACGACTGAAGCTTTCTTT